This note documents a single T cell receptor (beta chain) sequence. Its antigen is unknown. ViraFEST assay sequencing came after antigen-specific CD4+ T cells were expanded with viral peptide pools. Culturing for 10 to 11 days preceded CD4+ T cell isolation. Nucleocapsid antibody tests were negative, and the vaccine recipients had no prior SARS-CoV-2 infection. Trimming took 2 bases from V and 1 from J, leaving 3 bases between them. Germline CDR1 and CDR2: SGHKS and YYEKEE (reference sequence). CDR3 length: 13 amino acids. This specimen comes from a study of vaccination effects on CD4 cells after COVID-19. Profiled with immunoSEQ multiplex PCR; TCRdb holds only in-frame clones, not every one. This sample carries 55,000 to 75,000 clones, roughly four fifths of them seen once, and the ten largest clones take around 2.7%.

The sample here was CD4+ T cells from PBMCs cultured with HCoV-NL63 spike peptides, taken before COVID-19 vaccination. The source is a human donor who received a COVID-19 vaccine. The chain joins TRBV5-5 to TRBJ2-2; D call uncertain. The chain's CDR3 is CASSFGNTGELFF. In nucleotides, the CDR3 is TGTGCCAGCAGCTTTGGGAACACCGGGGAGCTGTTTTTT.